This TCR beta chain was obtained from a study of T cells after yellow fever vaccination. Study at large: SMART-Seq v4 Ultra Low Input prepared libraries from low-cell fractions. Study-wide findings and caveats: The study noted that FACS-sorted repertoires could contain abundant clonotypes contaminating from the bulk population. Re-detected after boosting: most primary clones, around 97% of CD4 and roughly 88% of CD8.

5'RACE template switching added a universal primer site and UMIs to TCR cDNA. MiXCR was run by TCRdb on the 5' RACE reads, yielding one entry per CDR3 protein. The repertoire holds a few hundred thousand distinct CDR3 sequences, with almost 4% as singletons. CDR3 length: 14 residues. Trimming took off 8 bases at V and 2 bases at J, with 15 bases between the two ends. Germline loops: CDR1 SGHRS, CDR2 YFSETQ. In regard to this clonotype: Its antigen remains unidentified.

V usage is TRBV5-1 and J usage is TRBJ2-3, with D possibly matching TRBD2 (5 bases). Sample: PBMCs, taken 5 days after the yellow fever booster vaccination. The receptor's source is a man between 18 and 29 years old who received the YFV17D yellow fever vaccine. This chain's CDR3 is CASADSASTDTQYF. For the CDR3, the DNA is TGCGCCAGTGCGGACTCGGCCTCCACAGATACGCAGTATTTT.